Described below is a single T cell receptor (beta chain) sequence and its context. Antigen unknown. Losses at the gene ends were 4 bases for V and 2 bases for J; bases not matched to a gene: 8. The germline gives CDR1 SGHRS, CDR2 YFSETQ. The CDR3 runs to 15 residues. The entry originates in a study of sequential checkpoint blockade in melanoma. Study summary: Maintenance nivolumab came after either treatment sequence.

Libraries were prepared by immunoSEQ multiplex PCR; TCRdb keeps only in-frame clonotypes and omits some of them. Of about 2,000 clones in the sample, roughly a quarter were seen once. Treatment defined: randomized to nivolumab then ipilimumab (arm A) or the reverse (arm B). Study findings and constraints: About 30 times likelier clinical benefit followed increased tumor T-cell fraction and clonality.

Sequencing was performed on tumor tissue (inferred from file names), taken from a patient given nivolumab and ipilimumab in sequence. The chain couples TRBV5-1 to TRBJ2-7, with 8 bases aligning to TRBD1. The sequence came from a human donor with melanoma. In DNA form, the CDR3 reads TGCGCCAGCAGCCAAGACGGACAGGGAGCCTACGAGCAGTACTTC. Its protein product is CASSQDGQGAYEQYF. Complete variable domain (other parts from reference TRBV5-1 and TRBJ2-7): KAGVTQTPRYLIKTRGQQVTLSCSPISGHRSVSWYQQTPGQGLQFLFEYFSETQRNKGNFPGRFSGRQFSNSRSEMNVSTLELGDSALYLCASSQDGQGAYEQYFGPGTRLTVT.